One sample yielded the 18 T cell receptor beta chains listed below, sequenced in a study of Tregs in tolerant kidney transplant recipients. TCRdb keeps only in-frame clones here, not all; method: immunoSEQ multiplex PCR. This table holds about 72,000 clones, around 90% found once. This sample comprised CD8+ T cells from blood, obtained before the transplant. The receptor source for this set is a human donor who received a combined kidney and bone marrow transplant.

A single count supports this clone. The chain is built from TRBV14 and TRBJ2-5; 7 nucleotides match TRBD1. Germline V gene sequence: CDR1 SGHDN, CDR2 FVKESK. Germline trimming cut 4 bases from V and 5 bases from J; bases unmatched to any gene: 13. CDR3 length equals 16 residues. This chain's CDR3 is CASSRGRQGLAETQYF. The CDR3 region has the DNA TGTGCCAGCAGCCGCGGGCGACAGGGCCTTGCTGAGACCCAGTACTTC.

V usage is TRBV13 and J usage is TRBJ2-7; D unclear. V was pared by 0 bases and J by 2 bases, with 11 bases between. The CDR3 is 15 residues long. CDR1 is PRHDT, CDR2 FYEKMQ, per germline (reference sequence). CDR3 protein: CASSLGGRRTYEQYF. In DNA, the CDR3 is TGTGCCAGCAGCTTAGGCGGCAGGCGAACCTACGAGCAGTACTTC.

The chain uses TRBV7-3 and TRBJ2-1; TRBD1 aligns across 7 bases. Germline loops: CDR1 SGHTA, CDR2 FQGTGA. The V segment lost 4 bases and the J segment 5 bases; nucleotides outside the gene matches: 2. The CDR3 covers 13 residues. CDR3 sequence reads: CASSSTGDNEQFF. Written as DNA, the CDR3 is TGTGCCAGCAGCTCTACAGGGGACAATGAGCAGTTCTTC. The variable domain in full, completed from reference TRBV7-3 and TRBJ2-1, reads GAGVSQTPSNKVTEKGKYVELRCDPISGHTALYWYRQSLGQGPEFLIYFQGTGAADDSGLPNDRFFAVRPEGSVSTLKIQRTERGDSAVYLCASSSTGDNEQFFGPGTRLTVL.

The chain links TRBV29-1 to TRBJ1-1, with D unresolved. This CDR3 has 13 amino acids. Trimming left V 0 bases short and J 4 bases short, with 9 bases between. CDR1 SQVTM and CDR2 ANQGSEA come from the germline V gene. The chain's CDR3 is CSVEDPGSTEAFF. The CDR3 DNA reads as TGCAGCGTTGAAGATCCGGGGAGCACTGAAGCTTTCTTT.

The chain has TRBV19 and TRBJ2-7, with TRBD1 identical over 8 bases. The germline CDR1 and CDR2 sequences are LNHDA and SQIVND (reference sequence). CDR3 length: 14 residues. The J segment lost 6 bases and the V segment lost 5 bases, leaving 9 bases of the junction unmatched. In DNA form, the CDR3 reads TGTGCCAGTAGTCTCCTGGACAGGGCAGGCGAGCAGTACTTC. Amino acid sequence: CASSLLDRAGEQYF.

This CDR3 is CASAGLAGMETQYF. CDR3 coding DNA: TGTGCCAGCGCCGGACTAGCGGGAATGGAGACCCAGTACTTC. The chain uses TRBV9 and TRBJ2-5, with 12 positions matching TRBD2. From germline, CDR1 is SGDLS and CDR2 YYNGEE. The CDR3 length is 14 residues. Unmatched junction bases numbered 6, after V lost 7 bases and J lost 5 bases.

V is TRBV7-2 and J is TRBJ2-7, with D possibly being TRBD1 (6 bases). The CDR3 is 14 amino acids. V was clipped by 4 bases and J by 2 bases, with 12 bases between them. The germline V gene encodes CDR1 SGHTA and CDR2 FQGNSA. The CDR3 DNA sequence: TGTGCCAGCAGCTGGATACAGGGAACCTACGAGCAGTACTTC. It is translated as CASSWIQGTYEQYF.

There are a few counts of this clone. The CDR3 region has the DNA TGTGCCAGTAGTACCGGACAGGGGGATGAAAAACTGTTTTTT. The encoded protein is CASSTGQGDEKLFF. The chain has TRBV19 and TRBJ1-4; 10 bases match TRBD1. The germline gives CDR1 LNHDA, CDR2 SQIVND (reference sequence). The CDR3 is 14 residues long. The V segment lost 4 bases and the J segment 6 bases; nucleotides outside the gene matches: 2.

This clone was detected once. The rearrangement joins TRBV11-2 to TRBJ2-7, with D perhaps TRBD2 (6 bases). The CDR3 consists of 14 residues. Looked up from germline, CDR1 is SGHAT and CDR2 is FQNNGV. Trimming removed 3 bases at V and 4 bases at J, with 13 bases between. CDR3 amino acids: CASSLLAGGYEQYF. CDR3 nucleotides: TGTGCCAGCAGCTTGCTAGCAGGAGGGTACGAGCAGTACTTC. Combining the CDR3 with reference TRBV11-2 and TRBJ2-7 gives the whole variable domain EAGVAQSPRYKIIEKRQSVAFWCNPISGHATLYWYQQILGQGPKLLIQFQNNGVVDDSQLPKDRFSAERLKGVDSTLKIQPAKLEDSAVYLCASSLLAGGYEQYFGPGTRLTVT.

This clone came up once. This chain uses TRBV6-5 with TRBJ2-5; D possibly corresponds to TRBD2 (6 bases). The germline V gene encodes CDR1 MNHEY and CDR2 SVGAGI. This CDR3 has 16 residues. Trimming removed 0 bases at V and 9 bases at J, with 20 bases between. CDR3 in DNA: TGTGCCAGCAGTTACTCGATTACTAGCCCACCCGGGGCCCAGTACTTC. Its translation is CASSYSITSPPGAQYF.

The J gene is TRBJ2-7, the V gene TRBV10-3, with D possibly matching TRBD2 (5 bases). V was clipped by 4 bases and J by 6 bases, with 22 bases between them. This CDR3 spans 16 amino acids. CDR1 ENHRY and CDR2 SYGVKD come from the germline V gene. The CDR3 here is CAISVGDERVLSEQYF. As DNA, the CDR3 is TGTGCCATCAGTGTGGGAGATGAGAGGGTGTTAAGCGAGCAGTACTTC.

The rearrangement uses TRBV7-9 and TRBJ2-3; TRBD2 agrees at 10 bases. The ends lost 3 bases at V and 2 bases at J; junction bases unmatched: 5. CDR1 is SEHNR and CDR2 is FQNEAQ in the germline V gene (reference sequence). CDR3 length: 16 residues. Written as DNA, the CDR3 is TGTGCCAGCAGCTTTCTAGCGGGGGTTATCACAGATACGCAGTATTTT. It translates to CASSFLAGVITDTQYF.

The J gene is TRBJ1-5, the V gene TRBV4-1, with TRBD1 matching over 8 bases. The CDR3 runs to 16 residues. The ends lost 3 bases at V and 5 bases at J; junction bases unmatched: 9. Per germline, CDR1 MGHRA and CDR2 YSYEKL. In DNA, the CDR3 is TGCGCCAGCAGCCAGGCCCCCGGGACAGGATATCAGCCCCAGCATTTT. Amino acid sequence: CASSQAPGTGYQPQHF.

The rearrangement joins TRBV15 to TRBJ2-7, with D unclear. The germline gives CDR1 LNHNV, CDR2 YYDKDF (reference sequence). V was pared by 0 bases and J by 3 bases, with 3 bases between. This CDR3 has 12 amino acids. Written as DNA, the CDR3 is TGTGCCACCAGCAGAGATCTCTACGAGCAGTACTTC. Protein sequence: CATSRDLYEQYF.

The rearrangement joins TRBV13 to TRBJ2-3; TRBD2 matches 8 bases. The CDR3 totals 16 residues. The junction had 4 bases not matched to a gene; V was cut back by 0 bases and J by 2 bases. Germline-derived CDR1 and CDR2 are PRHDT and FYEKMQ (reference sequence). The CDR3 loop is CASSLGETSDTDTQYF. The CDR3 DNA sequence: TGTGCCAGCAGCTTAGGTGAGACTAGCGACACAGATACGCAGTATTTT.

The rearrangement joins TRBV5-6 to TRBJ1-5, with TRBD1 matching over 8 bases. The J segment lost 4 bases and the V segment lost 2 bases, leaving 5 bases of the junction unmatched. In germline, CDR1 is SGHDT, CDR2 YYEEEE. This CDR3 is 15 amino acids long. The CDR3 bases are TGTGCCAGCAGCTTAGGACAGGGATTGAATCAGCCCCAGCATTTT. The encoded protein is CASSLGQGLNQPQHF. Variable domain in full (rest from reference TRBV5-6 and TRBJ1-5): DAGVTQSPTHLIKTRGQQVTLRCSPKSGHDTVSWYQQALGQGPQFIFQYYEEEERQRGNFPDRFSGHQFPNYSSELNVNALLLGDSALYLCASSLGQGLNQPQHFGDGTRLSIL.

The chain recombines TRBV27 with TRBJ1-1, with TRBD1 as a possible D gene (5 bases). V was cut by 7 bases and J by 5 bases, with 17 bases left in between. Germline V gives CDR1 MNHEY, CDR2 SMNVEV (reference sequence). This CDR3 is built from 14 residues. The CDR3 sequence is CASTLTYGGTEAFF. The CDR3 bases are TGTGCCAGCACCCTAACCTACGGGGGGACTGAAGCTTTCTTT.

This clone came up a few times. The V gene is TRBV6-6, the J gene TRBJ2-1; no clear D. The CDR3 contains 14 residues. Trimming left V 5 bases short and J 0 bases short, with 8 bases between. CDR1 MNHNY and CDR2 SVGAGI come from the germline V gene (reference sequence). For the CDR3, the DNA is TGTGCCAGCAGTCAACAGAGCTCCTACAATGAGCAGTTCTTC. Amino acid sequence: CASSQQSSYNEQFF.